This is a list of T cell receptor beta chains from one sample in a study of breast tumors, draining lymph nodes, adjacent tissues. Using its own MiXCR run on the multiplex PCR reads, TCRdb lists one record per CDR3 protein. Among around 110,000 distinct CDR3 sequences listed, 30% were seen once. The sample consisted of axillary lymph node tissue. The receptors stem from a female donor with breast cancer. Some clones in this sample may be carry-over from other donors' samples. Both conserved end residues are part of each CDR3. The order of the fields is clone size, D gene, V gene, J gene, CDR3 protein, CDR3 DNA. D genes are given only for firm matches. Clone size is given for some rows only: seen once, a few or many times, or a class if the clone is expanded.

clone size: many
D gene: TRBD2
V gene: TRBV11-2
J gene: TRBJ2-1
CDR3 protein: CASSSGTSGLHEQFF
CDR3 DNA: TGTGCCAGCAGCTCAGGGACTAGCGGGCTTCATGAGCAGTTCTTC

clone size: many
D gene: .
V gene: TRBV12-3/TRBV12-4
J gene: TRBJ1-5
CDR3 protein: CASSLQGDNQPQHF
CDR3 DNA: TGTGCCAGCAGTTTGCAGGGCGACAATCAGCCCCAGCATTTT

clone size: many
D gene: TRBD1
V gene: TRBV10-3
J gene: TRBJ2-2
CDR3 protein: CAISPGTGGLTGELFF
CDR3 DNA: TGTGCCATCAGTCCCGGGACAGGGGGCTTGACCGGGGAGCTGTTTTTT

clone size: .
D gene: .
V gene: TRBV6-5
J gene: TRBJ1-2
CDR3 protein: CASSHDGCGYTF
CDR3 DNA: TGTGCCAGCAGTCATGATGGCTGTGGCTACACCTTC

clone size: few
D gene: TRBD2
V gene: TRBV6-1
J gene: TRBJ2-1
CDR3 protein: CASSQYAERGYNEQFF
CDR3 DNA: TGTGCCAGCAGTCAATACGCTGAGCGGGGGTACAATGAGCAGTTCTTC

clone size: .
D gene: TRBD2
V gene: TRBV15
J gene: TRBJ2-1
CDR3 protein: CVTSRGGGGRALYDEQFF
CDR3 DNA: TGTGTCACCAGCAGAGGGGGAGGCGGGAGGGCCCTCTACGATGAGCAGTTCTTC

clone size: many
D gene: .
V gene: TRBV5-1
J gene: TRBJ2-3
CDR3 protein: CASSLGFRGIGTDTQYF
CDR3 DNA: TGCGCCAGCAGCTTGGGTTTTCGGGGAATCGGCACAGATACGCAGTATTTT

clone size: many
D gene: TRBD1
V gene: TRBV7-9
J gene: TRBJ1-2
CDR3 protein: CASSRGTGSSSSGYTF
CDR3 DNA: TGTGCCAGCAGCCGAGGGACAGGCAGTTCCTCGAGTGGCTACACCTTC

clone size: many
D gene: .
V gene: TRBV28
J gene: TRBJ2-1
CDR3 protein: CASSFGQTYNEQFF
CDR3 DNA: TGTGCCAGCAGTTTTGGGCAGACGTACAATGAGCAGTTCTTC

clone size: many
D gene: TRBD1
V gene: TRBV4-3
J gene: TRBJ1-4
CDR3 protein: CASSLQGGRTNEKLFF
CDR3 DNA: TGCGCCAGCAGCCTACAAGGGGGCAGGACTAATGAAAAACTGTTTTTT

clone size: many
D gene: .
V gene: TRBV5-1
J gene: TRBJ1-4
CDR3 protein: CASSLGQFREKLFF
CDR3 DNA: TGCGCCAGCAGCCTCGGACAGTTTCGTGAAAAACTGTTTTTT

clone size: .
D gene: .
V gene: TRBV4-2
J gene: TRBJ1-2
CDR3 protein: CASSQTPDRTSRGYTF
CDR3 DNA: TGTGCCAGCAGCCAAACCCCGGACCGTACTTCTAGGGGCTACACCTTC

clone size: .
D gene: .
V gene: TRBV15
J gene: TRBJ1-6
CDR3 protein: CATSRDSSYNSPLHF
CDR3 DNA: TGTGCCACCAGCCGAGATAGCTCCTATAATTCACCCCTCCACTTT

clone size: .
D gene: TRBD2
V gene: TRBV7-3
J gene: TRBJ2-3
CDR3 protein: CASSHLAGGADTQYF
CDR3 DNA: TGTGCCAGCAGCCATCTAGCGGGAGGGGCAGATACGCAGTATTTT